Included here is one T cell receptor beta chain sequence, with context. The data were obtained in a study of CD8 T cells in Susac syndrome. CD8+ and CD4+ blood T cells underwent TCR beta sequencing. Germline values: CDR1 SGHRS, CDR2 YFSETQ. V was pared by 1 base and J by 2 bases, with 19 bases between. This CDR3 has 17 amino acids. The authors reverse transcribed 0.5 to 1 ug RNA with random hexamers. Via MiXCR, TCRdb re-called the immunoSEQ multiplex PCR reads, giving one row per CDR3 protein. The sample has 50,000 to 60,000 distinct CDR3 sequences, just over 90% seen once; the top ten hold 0.2%. Source material: CD8+ T cells from PBMCs. The chain recombines TRBV5-1 with TRBJ2-7, with D perhaps TRBD2 (6 bases). The receptor was derived from a human donor in good health. The CDR3 coding sequence is TGCGCCAGCAGCTTGACGGGCTTGGGGACTCGGACCTACGAGCAGTACTTC. Amino acids: CASSLTGLGTRTYEQYF. The variable domain in full, with the rest retrieved from reference TRBV5-1 and TRBJ2-7, is KAGVTQTPRYLIKTRGQQVTLSCSPISGHRSVSWYQQTPGQGLQFLFEYFSETQRNKGNFPGRFSGRQFSNSRSEMNVSTLELGDSALYLCASSLTGLGTRTYEQYFGPGTRLTVT.